Following are 27 T cell receptor beta chains from one sample sequenced in a study of blood T cell repertoires in COVID-19. Sequenced by immunoSEQ multiplex PCR; TCRdb stores in-frame clones only, minus some. This sample yields 140,000 or so clones, of which approximately 87% are seen a single time; 10% to 12% belongs to the top ten. Sequenced sample: PBMCs or T cells enriched from blood (not recorded which). Receptor source: a man between 60 and 70 years old who had recovered from COVID-19.

The rearrangement uses TRBV4-1 and TRBJ2-3, with TRBD1 as a possible D gene (6 bases). The V gene lost 0 bases and the J gene lost 3 bases, with 13 bases spanning the gap. This CDR3 has 16 amino acids. Per the germline V gene, CDR1 is MGHRA and CDR2 is YSYEKL. The CDR3 DNA reads as TGCGCCAGCAGCCAAGAATGGAGCGGACAGACAGATACGCAGTATTTT. This codes for CASSQEWSGQTDTQYF.

This clone was observed a few times. V gene TRBV12-3 or TRBV12-4 combines with J gene TRBJ1-2; D remains unclear. This CDR3 spans 12 amino acids. V lost 1 base to trimming and J lost 9 bases, with 9 bases between them. The CDR3 sequence is CASSLDRGSYTF. DNA for the CDR3: TGTGCCAGCAGTTTAGATCGGGGAAGCTACACCTTC.

The gene calls are TRBV5-1 and TRBJ1-6; weak D call: TRBD1 (5 bases). This CDR3 is 16 amino acids long. Trimming cost V 0 bases and J 15 bases, with 22 bases left between them. Germline V gene sequence: CDR1 SGHRS, CDR2 YFSETQ. The CDR3 here is CASSLGQGTIGGSLHF. The DNA for the CDR3 is TGCGCCAGCAGCTTGGGGCAGGGAACCATTGGCGGGAGCCTCCACTTT.

The V and J genes are TRBV19 and TRBJ2-1; TRBD2 aligns across 9 bases. The V gene's germline CDR1 is LNHDA and CDR2 SQIVND (reference sequence). This CDR3 has 16 amino acids. V was pared by 5 bases and J by 0 bases, with 5 bases of the junction left unmatched. The CDR3 nucleotides read TGTGCCAGTAGTCGGTCACTAGCGGGCTCCTACAATGAGCAGTTCTTC. Residues: CASSRSLAGSYNEQFF.

V and J are TRBV7-6 and TRBJ2-5, with 7 positions matching TRBD1. This CDR3 has 16 residues. The V gene end was trimmed by 1 base and the J gene end by 5 bases; junction bases not matched to a gene: 10. CDR1 is SGHVS and CDR2 is FNYEAQ in the germline V gene. The CDR3: CASSLDPRQGGETQYF. CDR3 DNA: TGTGCCAGCAGCTTAGACCCGAGACAGGGTGGGGAGACCCAGTACTTC. Full variable domain (rest looked up from reference TRBV7-6 and TRBJ2-5): GAGVSQSPRYKVTKRGQDVALRCDPISGHVSLYWYRQALGQGPEFLTYFNYEAQQDKSGLPNDRFSAERPEGSISTLTIQRTEQRDSAMYRCASSLDPRQGGETQYFGPGTRLLVL.

This clone was detected once. The rearrangement uses TRBV27 and TRBJ1-4, with D possibly TRBD1 on 6 matching bases. CDR3 size: 13 residues. Trimming took off 7 bases at V and 8 bases at J, with 14 bases between the two ends. Germline loops: CDR1 MNHEY, CDR2 SMNVEV (reference sequence). The CDR3 here is CASKQGLREKLFF. The CDR3 DNA reads TGTGCCAGCAAACAGGGCTTACGAGAAAAACTGTTTTTT.

The rearrangement joins TRBV11-2 to TRBJ1-6, with D hard to call. Trimming took 5 bases from V and 7 from J, leaving 12 bases between them. Germline CDR1 SGHAT, CDR2 FQNNGV. This CDR3 contains 14 residues. Written as DNA, the CDR3 is TGTGCCAGCAGCCCAGCGGGGATCAATTCACCCCTCCACTTT. This codes for CASSPAGINSPLHF.

The table lists this clone with a count of one. The rearrangement links TRBV5-6 to TRBJ1-5, with TRBD1 matching over 8 bases. The CDR3 consists of 17 residues. In germline, CDR1 is SGHDT, CDR2 YYEEEE. Trimming took 0 bases from V and 9 from J; bases not matched to a gene: 14. The CDR3, as DNA: TGTGCCAGCAGCTTGGGGATGACAGGGGCCATCCAAGGGCCCCAGCATTTT. Protein sequence: CASSLGMTGAIQGPQHF.

The chain joins TRBV19 to TRBJ1-5, with a possible D match to TRBD1 (6 bases). Trimming took 7 bases from V and 0 from J, leaving 10 bases between them. This CDR3 is 14 amino acids long. Germline V gene data show CDR1 as LNHDA and CDR2 as SQIVND (reference sequence). Here the CDR3 DNA reads TGTGCCAGTACCGGACAGTATAGCAATCAGCCCCAGCATTTT. It is translated as CASTGQYSNQPQHF.

The count of this clone is one. The DNA of the CDR3 is TGCGCCAGCAGCTTGGGCGGGACTAGCGGGAATTACGAGCAGTACTTC. As protein: CASSLGGTSGNYEQYF. V and J are TRBV5-1 and TRBJ2-7; 13 bases agree with TRBD2. This CDR3 comprises 16 residues. The germline V gene encodes CDR1 SGHRS and CDR2 YFSETQ. J lost 4 bases, V lost 0 bases, and 4 bases had no gene match.

The V call is TRBV5-6, the J call TRBJ2-5; 7 bases are shared with TRBD1. Germline V gives CDR1 SGHDT, CDR2 YYEEEE. The CDR3 loop spans 15 amino acids. Germline trimming cut 4 bases from V and 2 bases from J; bases unmatched to any gene: 8. The CDR3 bases are TGTGCCAGCAGCCAACAGGGGACGATACAAGAGACCCAGTACTTC. It translates to CASSQQGTIQETQYF. Full variable domain (rest looked up from reference TRBV5-6 and TRBJ2-5): DAGVTQSPTHLIKTRGQQVTLRCSPKSGHDTVSWYQQALGQGPQFIFQYYEEEERQRGNFPDRFSGHQFPNYSSELNVNALLLGDSALYLCASSQQGTIQETQYFGPGTRLLVL.

This clone appeared once. The DNA of the CDR3 is TGTGCCAGCTCCCTCGGAGGGGAAGGCTACACCTTC. Its protein is CASSLGGEGYTF. The V call is TRBV12-3 or TRBV12-4, the J call TRBJ1-2, with D possibly being TRBD1 (5 bases). The CDR3 loop spans 12 amino acids. Trimming stripped 8 bases from V and 8 bases from J, with 15 bases between.

This clone turned up a few times. Additional DNA sequences in this sample encode the identical CDR3. The J gene is TRBJ2-7, the V gene TRBV11-2; TRBD2 matches at 8 bases. This CDR3 is built from 13 residues. Germline V gene lookup returns CDR1 SGHAT and CDR2 FQNNGV. V shed 3 bases, J shed 4 bases, and the junction held 2 bases outside the gene matches. The CDR3 DNA reads TGTGCCAGCAGCTTGAGCGGGGGTTACGAGCAGTACTTC. Translation gives CASSLSGGYEQYF.

CDR3 sequence (DNA): TGTGCCAGCAGCTTGATTGCAGGGCGGGAGACCCAGTACTTC. Translation gives CASSLIAGRETQYF. The chain is built from TRBV7-9 and TRBJ2-5; weak D call: TRBD1 (5 bases). Germline CDR1 SEHNR, CDR2 FQNEAQ (reference sequence). Trimming cost V 3 bases and J 5 bases, with 13 bases left between them. The CDR3 length is 14 residues.

This clone was seen just once. The chain is built from TRBV4-1 and TRBJ1-2; D might be TRBD1 (5 bases). Looked up from germline, CDR1 is MGHRA and CDR2 is YSYEKL. V was shortened by 0 bases and J by 4 bases, with 15 bases between the two germline ends. The CDR3 spans 16 residues. The CDR3 DNA follows: TGCGCCAGCAGCCAAGATATCGAACGGACAATCTATGGCTACACCTTC. It yields the protein CASSQDIERTIYGYTF.

The V gene is TRBV7-3, the J gene TRBJ2-5; 9 bases align to TRBD2. V gave up 5 bases and J gave up 1 base; unmatched junction bases: 8. The germline CDR1 and CDR2 sequences are SGHTA and FQGTGA. The CDR3 covers 16 residues. The CDR3 loop reads CASSPTGGRVQETQYF. The DNA for the CDR3 is TGTGCCAGCAGCCCCACTGGCGGGAGGGTCCAAGAGACCCAGTACTTC.

This clone was detected once. The rearrangement joins TRBV7-3 to TRBJ2-2; D possibly corresponds to TRBD1 (6 bases). This CDR3 has 14 residues. Germline V gives CDR1 SGHTA, CDR2 FQGTGA. V lost 4 bases and J 2 bases, leaving 8 bases between the germline ends. CDR3 sequence reads: CASSWGHNTGELFF. CDR3 sequence (DNA): TGTGCCAGCAGCTGGGGACACAACACCGGGGAGCTGTTTTTT.

J is TRBJ1-1 and V is TRBV5-1, with 8 bases fitting TRBD1. The CDR3 runs 18 residues. V lost 2 bases and J lost 4; bases outside the gene matches: 16. Germline V CDR1 and CDR2: SGHRS, YFSETQ. CDR3 sequence reads: CASSFKSTGVGVGTEAFF. The CDR3 DNA reads as TGCGCCAGCAGCTTCAAGTCGACAGGGGTCGGGGTTGGCACTGAAGCTTTCTTT.

The chain joins TRBV7-8 to TRBJ1-3; no definite D call. Germline-derived CDR1 and CDR2 are SGHVS and FQNEAQ. With 5 bases removed from V and 1 base from J, the gap between germline ends came to 9 bases. The CDR3 has 14 amino acids. The CDR3 DNA is TGTGCCAGCAGCCATAGTCTTTCTGGAAACACCATATATTTT. Residues: CASSHSLSGNTIYF.

This rearrangement joins TRBV9 to TRBJ2-6; no definite D call. Germline V gene lookup returns CDR1 SGDLS and CDR2 YYNGEE. Trimming stripped 1 base from V and 1 base from J, with 6 bases between. The CDR3 contains 15 residues. CDR3 protein: CASSVTVSGANVLTF. For the CDR3, the DNA is TGTGCCAGCAGCGTAACTGTATCTGGGGCCAACGTCCTGACTTTC.

The chain carries TRBV7-9 and TRBJ2-1, with D possibly matching TRBD2 (5 bases). The CDR3 is 12 residues long. V lost 3 bases to trimming and J lost 5 bases, with 5 bases between them. Germline loops: CDR1 SEHNR, CDR2 FQNEAQ (reference sequence). DNA for the CDR3: TGTGCCAGCAGCTTCGGGAACAATGAGCAGTTCTTC. It encodes CASSFGNNEQFF.

The V and J genes are TRBV5-1 and TRBJ1-1; D gene unclear. V lost 0 bases and J lost 6, with 12 bases in between. CDR1 and CDR2 (germline): SGHRS, YFSETQ. CDR3 length: 14 amino acids. This chain's CDR3 is CASSLDSGFSEAFF. For the CDR3, the DNA is TGCGCCAGCAGCTTGGACAGTGGTTTTTCTGAAGCTTTCTTT.

The J gene is TRBJ1-4, the V gene TRBV7-8; tentatively, D is TRBD1 (6 bases). The CDR3 runs to 16 residues. Germline values: CDR1 SGHVS, CDR2 FQNEAQ. The V end was cut by 3 bases, the J end by 8 bases, with 19 bases between. The chain's CDR3 is CASSFAGTRQGEKLFF. CDR3 DNA sequence: TGTGCCAGCAGCTTTGCCGGGACACGGCAGGGCGAAAAACTGTTTTTT. Complete variable domain (other parts from reference TRBV7-8 and TRBJ1-4): GAGVSQSPRYKVAKRGQDVALRCDPISGHVSLFWYQQALGQGPEFLTYFQNEAQLDKSGLPSDRFFAERPEGSVSTLKIQRTQQEDSAVYLCASSFAGTRQGEKLFFGSGTQLSVL.

The rearrangement uses TRBV30 and TRBJ1-2, with 8 bases aligning to TRBD1. This CDR3 contains 14 residues. V trimming: 3 bases; J trimming: 1 base; junction bases outside the gene matches: 4. The V gene's germline CDR1 is GTSNPN and CDR2 SVGIG (reference sequence). The CDR3: CAWSPTGDNYGYTF. As DNA, the CDR3 is TGTGCCTGGAGCCCGACAGGGGATAACTATGGCTACACCTTC.

In nucleotides, the CDR3 is TGTGCCAGCAGCCGGGACAGCCTCCTTGGCTACACCTTC. Amino acid sequence: CASSRDSLLGYTF. The chain carries TRBV5-6 and TRBJ1-2, with 7 bases that match TRBD1. The germline V gene has CDR1 SGHDT and CDR2 YYEEEE. Unmatched junction bases numbered 7, after V lost 4 bases and J lost 7 bases. The CDR3 extends over 13 amino acids.

CDR3 in DNA: TGCGCCAGCAGCCAAGGCCAGTTGAACACTGAAGCTTTCTTT. Its translation is CASSQGQLNTEAFF. The chain uses TRBV4-1 and TRBJ1-1, with no clear D. From germline, CDR1 is MGHRA and CDR2 YSYEKL. The CDR3 extends over 14 amino acids. V was pared by 1 base and J by 0 bases, with 6 bases between.

V usage is TRBV27 and J usage is TRBJ1-6, with D perhaps matching TRBD1 (6 bases). Trimming left V 6 bases short and J 8 bases short, with 20 bases between. The CDR3 has 16 residues. The germline CDR1 and CDR2 sequences are MNHEY and SMNVEV (reference sequence). The chain's CDR3 is CASSTQGRLLYSPLHF. CDR3 nucleotides: TGTGCCAGCAGCACACAGGGAAGGTTACTTTATTCACCCCTCCACTTT.